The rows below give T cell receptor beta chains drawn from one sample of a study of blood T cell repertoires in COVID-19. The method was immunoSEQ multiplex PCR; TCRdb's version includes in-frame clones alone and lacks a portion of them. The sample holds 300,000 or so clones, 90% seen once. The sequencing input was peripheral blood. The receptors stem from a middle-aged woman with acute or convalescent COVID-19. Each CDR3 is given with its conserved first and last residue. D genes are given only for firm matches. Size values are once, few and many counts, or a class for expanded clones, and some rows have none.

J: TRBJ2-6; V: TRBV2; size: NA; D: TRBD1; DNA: TGTGCCAGCAGTGTGGCTGGACAGGGTGTTCTTGGCTCTGGGGCCAACGTCCTGACTTTC; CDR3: CASSVAGQGVLGSGANVLTF
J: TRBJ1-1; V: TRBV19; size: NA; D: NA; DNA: TGTGCCAGTAGTATACAGGGGAGGGTGGACACTGAAGCTTTCTTT; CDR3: CASSIQGRVDTEAFF
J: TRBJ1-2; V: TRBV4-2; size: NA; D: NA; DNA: TGTGCCAGCAGCCAAGATTCCCTAAGGGACATGTATGGCTACACCTTC; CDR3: CASSQDSLRDMYGYTF
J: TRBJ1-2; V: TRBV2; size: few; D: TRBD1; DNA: TGTGCCAGCAGTGTCAGGGGGCGGACGGGCTACACCTTC; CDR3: CASSVRGRTGYTF
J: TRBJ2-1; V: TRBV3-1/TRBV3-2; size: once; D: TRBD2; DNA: TGTGCCAGCAGCCAAGGGACTAGCGGGGGTTACGAGCAGTTCTTC; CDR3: CASSQGTSGGYEQFF
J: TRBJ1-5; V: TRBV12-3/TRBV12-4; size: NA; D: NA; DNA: TGTGCCAGCAGCCAAGGAGGGGTTCAGCCCCAGCATTTT; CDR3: CASSQGGVQPQHF
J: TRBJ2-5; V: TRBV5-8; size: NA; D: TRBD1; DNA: TGTGCCACCGCGATTACCCGGACAGGGGGCCAAGAGACCCAGTACTTC; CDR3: CATAITRTGGQETQYF
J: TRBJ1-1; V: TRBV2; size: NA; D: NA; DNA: TGTGCCAGCACAAACTCGCTGAACACTGAAGCTTTCTTT; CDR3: CASTNSLNTEAFF
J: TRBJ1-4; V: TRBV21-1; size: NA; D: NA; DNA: TGTGCCAGCAGCTCCCGACAGGGGAGTCATTCTAATGAAAAACTGTTTTTT; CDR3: CASSSRQGSHSNEKLFF
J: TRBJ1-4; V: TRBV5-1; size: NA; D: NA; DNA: TGCGCCAGCAGCTTGGCCGAGGGCCGGAAACTGTTTTTT; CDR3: CASSLAEGRKLFF
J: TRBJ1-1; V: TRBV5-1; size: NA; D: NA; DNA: TGCGCCAGCAGCTTGAGGGGTCCCCCCATGAACACTGAAGCTTTCTTT; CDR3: CASSLRGPPMNTEAFF
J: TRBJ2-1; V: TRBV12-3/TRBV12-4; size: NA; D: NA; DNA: TGTGCCAGCACCCTTCGGAATGAGCAGTTCTTC; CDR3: CASTLRNEQFF
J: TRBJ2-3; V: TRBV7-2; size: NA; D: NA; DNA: TGTGCCAGCAGCTTAGGGGTAACCGGGGGTACGCAGTATTTT; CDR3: CASSLGVTGGTQYF
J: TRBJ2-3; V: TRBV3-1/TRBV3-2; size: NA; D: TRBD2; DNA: TGTGCCAGCAGCCAAGATAGGGGACTAGCCATGGTGGGGACCACAGATACGCAGTATTTT; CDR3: CASSQDRGLAMVGTTDTQYF
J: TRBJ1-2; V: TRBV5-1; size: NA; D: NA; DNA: TGCGCCAGCAGCCCTACACGGGGGGCAGACAACTATGGCTACACCTTC; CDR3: CASSPTRGADNYGYTF
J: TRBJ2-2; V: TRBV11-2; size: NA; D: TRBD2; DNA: TGTGCCAGCAGCTTGGGACTAGCGGGGACCGGGGAGCTGTTTTTT; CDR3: CASSLGLAGTGELFF
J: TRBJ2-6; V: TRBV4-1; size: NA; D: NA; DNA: TGCGCCAGCAGCCAAACCGGTGGGGCCAACGTCCTGACTTTC; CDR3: CASSQTGGANVLTF
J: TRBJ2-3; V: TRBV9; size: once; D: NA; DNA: TGTGCCAGCAGCGGATGGGAAGCGGGTTCAGTCACAGATACGCAGTATTTT; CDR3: CASSGWEAGSVTDTQYF
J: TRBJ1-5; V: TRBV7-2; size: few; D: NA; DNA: TGTGCCAGCAGCCACCGCGGTGCGGCTCCGCCCGATCAGCCCCAGCATTTT; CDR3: CASSHRGAAPPDQPQHF
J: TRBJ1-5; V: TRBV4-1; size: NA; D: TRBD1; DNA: TGCGCCAGCAGCCAAAGGACAGGGGAACAGCCCCAGCATTTT; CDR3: CASSQRTGEQPQHF
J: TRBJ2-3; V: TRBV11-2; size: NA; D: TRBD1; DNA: TGTGCCAGCAGCTTAGGGACAGGGAACACAGATACGCAGTATTTT; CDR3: CASSLGTGNTDTQYF
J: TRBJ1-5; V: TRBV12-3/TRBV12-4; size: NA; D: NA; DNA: TGTGCCAGCAGTTTGGGGCAGGGCGAGCCCCAGCATTTT; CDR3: CASSLGQGEPQHF
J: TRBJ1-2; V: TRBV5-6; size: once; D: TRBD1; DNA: TGTGCCAGCAGCCCAACCGGACAGGGGGCGTTCTATGGCTACACCTTC; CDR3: CASSPTGQGAFYGYTF
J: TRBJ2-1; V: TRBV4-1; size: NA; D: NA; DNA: TGCGCCAGCAGCCAGTTTCCGGACTCGAGCTCCTACAATGAGCAGTTCTTC; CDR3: CASSQFPDSSSYNEQFF
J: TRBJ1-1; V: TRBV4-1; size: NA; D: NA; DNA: TGCGCCAGCAGCCAGGCCCTCGAGTCGGGGGCTTTCTTT; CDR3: CASSQALESGAFF
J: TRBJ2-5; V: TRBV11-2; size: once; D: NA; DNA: TGTGCCAGCAGCTTAGATCCCGACAGGCCGAGCCAGTACTTC; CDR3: CASSLDPDRPSQYF
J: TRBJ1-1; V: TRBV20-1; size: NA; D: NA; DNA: TGCAGTGCCCTAAGCAACACTGAAGCTTTCTTT; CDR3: CSALSNTEAFF
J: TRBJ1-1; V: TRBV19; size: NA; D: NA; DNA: TGTGCCAGTAGTATAGGCGGCGCGAACACTGAAGCTTTCTTT; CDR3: CASSIGGANTEAFF
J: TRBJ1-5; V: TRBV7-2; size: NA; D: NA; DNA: TGTGCCAGCACCCGGGGAAATAGCAATCAGCCCCAGCATTTT; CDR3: CASTRGNSNQPQHF
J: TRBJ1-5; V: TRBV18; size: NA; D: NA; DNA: TGTGCCAGAAGTGGGGGAGGCTTTAGCAATCAGCCCCAGCATTTT; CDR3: CARSGGGFSNQPQHF
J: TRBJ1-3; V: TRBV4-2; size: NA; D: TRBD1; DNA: TGTGCCAGCAGCCAACGACAGGGGGCTGGAAACACCATATATTTT; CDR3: CASSQRQGAGNTIYF
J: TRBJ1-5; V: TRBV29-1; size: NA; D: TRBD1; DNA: TGCAGCGTGGGGACAGGTGGAAGTCAGCCCCAGCATTTT; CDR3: CSVGTGGSQPQHF
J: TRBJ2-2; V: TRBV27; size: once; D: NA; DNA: TGTGCCACTAGTACCGCGGGCGGGGAGCTGTTTTTT; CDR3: CATSTAGGELFF
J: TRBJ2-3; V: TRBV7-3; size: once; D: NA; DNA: TGTGCCAGCAGCTTTACGGGAGATACGCAGTATTTT; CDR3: CASSFTGDTQYF
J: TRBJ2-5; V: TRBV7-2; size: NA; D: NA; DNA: TGTGCCAGCAGGGTGGGCCAGCAAGAGACCCAGTACTTC; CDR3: CASRVGQQETQYF
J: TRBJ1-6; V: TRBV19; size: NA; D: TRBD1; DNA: TGTGCCAGTAGTACCAGACAGGGGGCCAATTCACCCCTCCACTTT; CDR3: CASSTRQGANSPLHF
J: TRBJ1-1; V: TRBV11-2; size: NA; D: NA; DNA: TGTGCCAGCAGCACGGCAGGGGTAGGCACTGAAGCTTTCTTT; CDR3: CASSTAGVGTEAFF
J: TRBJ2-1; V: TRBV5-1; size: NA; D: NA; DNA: TGCGCCAGCAGCTTCGAAGGGACACTTACCTACAATGAGCAGTTCTTC; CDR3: CASSFEGTLTYNEQFF
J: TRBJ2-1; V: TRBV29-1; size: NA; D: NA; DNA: TGCAGCGTGGAGGGAGCCTCCTACAATGAGCAGTTCTTC; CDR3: CSVEGASYNEQFF
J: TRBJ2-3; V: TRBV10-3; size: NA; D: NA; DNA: TGTGCCATCAGTGAGTCGACTGGCCAGGCGGGGACAGATACGCAGTATTTT; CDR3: CAISESTGQAGTDTQYF
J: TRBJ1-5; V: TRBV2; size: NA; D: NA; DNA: TGTGCCAGCGGCCGAGGGGGTAGCAATCAGCCCCAGCATTTT; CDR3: CASGRGGSNQPQHF
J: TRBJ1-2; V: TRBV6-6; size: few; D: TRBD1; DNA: TGTGCCAGCAGCCCACCTCCGGGACAGGGAGGATATGGCTACACCTTC; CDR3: CASSPPPGQGGYGYTF
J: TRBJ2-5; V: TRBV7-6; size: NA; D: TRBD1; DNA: TGTGCCAGCAGCCGAACCGGACAGGTTGACCAAGAGACCCAGTACTTC; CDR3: CASSRTGQVDQETQYF
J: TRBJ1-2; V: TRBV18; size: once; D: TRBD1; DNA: TGTGCCAGCTCACCCAAGGTCCCGACAGGGCGGAACTATGGCTACACCTTC; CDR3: CASSPKVPTGRNYGYTF
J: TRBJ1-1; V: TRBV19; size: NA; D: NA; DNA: TGTGCCAGTAGTCAACAGGGACCCTCCGGCGCTTTCTTT; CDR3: CASSQQGPSGAFF
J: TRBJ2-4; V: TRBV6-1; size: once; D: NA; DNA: TGTGCCAGCAGTGAAGAGGCAGGGAACATTCAGTACTTC; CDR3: CASSEEAGNIQYF
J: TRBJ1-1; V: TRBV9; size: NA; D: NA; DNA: TGTGCCAGCAGCGCCCAGACAGTTCACACTGAAGCTTTCTTT; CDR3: CASSAQTVHTEAFF
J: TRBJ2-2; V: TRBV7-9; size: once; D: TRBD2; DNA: TGTGCCAGCAGCTTACCCCCACTAGCGGGGGGCACCGGGGAGCTGTTTTTT; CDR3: CASSLPPLAGGTGELFF
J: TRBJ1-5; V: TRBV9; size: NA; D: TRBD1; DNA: TGTGCCAGCAGCGTAGGGACAGGGCTCGGACAGCCCCAGCATTTT; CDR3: CASSVGTGLGQPQHF
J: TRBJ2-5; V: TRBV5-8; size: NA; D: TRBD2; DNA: TGTGCCAGCAGCTTAACCGGGACTAGCGGGGGGTCAGAGACCCAGTACTTC; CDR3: CASSLTGTSGGSETQYF
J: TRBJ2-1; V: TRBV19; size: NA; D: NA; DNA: TGTGCCAGTAGTGCCCAGGGGTATACCCATGAGCAGTTCTTC; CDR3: CASSAQGYTHEQFF
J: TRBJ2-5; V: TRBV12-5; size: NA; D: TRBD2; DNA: TGTGCTAGTGCACGGGGGGGGCAAGAGACCCAGTACTTC; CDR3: CASARGGQETQYF
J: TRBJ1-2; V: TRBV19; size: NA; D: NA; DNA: TGTGCCAGTAGTATAGAAGCAGGGGAATATGGCTACACCTTC; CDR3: CASSIEAGEYGYTF
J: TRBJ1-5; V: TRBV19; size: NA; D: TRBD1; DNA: TGTGCCAGTAGCCGGGACAGGGATCATCAGCCCCAGCATTTT; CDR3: CASSRDRDHQPQHF
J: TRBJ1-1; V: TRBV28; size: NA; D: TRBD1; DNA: TGTGCCAGCAGTTTCAGTTCAAGAGGGGACAGTGGCACTGAAGCTTTCTTT; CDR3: CASSFSSRGDSGTEAFF
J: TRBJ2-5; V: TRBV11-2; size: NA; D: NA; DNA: TGTGCCAGCAGCTTAATTTTCCCCGGAGGGACCCAGTACTTC; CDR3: CASSLIFPGGTQYF
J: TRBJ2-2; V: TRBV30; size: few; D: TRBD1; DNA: TGTGCCTTTAAAAGCGGACAGGGGAGGGCCGGGGAGCTGTTTTTT; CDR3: CAFKSGQGRAGELFF
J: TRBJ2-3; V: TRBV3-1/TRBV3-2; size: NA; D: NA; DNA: TGTGCCAGCAGCGCAAGAGTTATAGCCCCCACGGATACGCAGTATTTT; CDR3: CASSARVIAPTDTQYF
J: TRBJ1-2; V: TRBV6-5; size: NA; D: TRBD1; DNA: TGTGCCAGCGGACAGGGGGCTCACTATGGCTACACCTTC; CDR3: CASGQGAHYGYTF
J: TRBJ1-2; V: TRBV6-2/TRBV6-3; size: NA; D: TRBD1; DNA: TGTGCCAGCAGTGAGGGGACAGACCAAGCTGTCGGCTACACCTTC; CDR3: CASSEGTDQAVGYTF